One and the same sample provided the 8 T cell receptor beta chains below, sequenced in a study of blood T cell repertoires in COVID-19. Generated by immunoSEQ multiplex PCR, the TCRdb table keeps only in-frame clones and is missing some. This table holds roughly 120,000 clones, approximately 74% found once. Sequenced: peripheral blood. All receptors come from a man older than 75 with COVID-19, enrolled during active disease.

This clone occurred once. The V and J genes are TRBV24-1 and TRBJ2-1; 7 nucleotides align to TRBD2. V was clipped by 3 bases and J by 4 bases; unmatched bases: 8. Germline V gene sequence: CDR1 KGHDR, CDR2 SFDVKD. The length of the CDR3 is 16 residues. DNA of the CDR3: TGTGCCACCAGTGATCCGGGGGAGGGCACGTACAATGAGCAGTTCTTC. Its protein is CATSDPGEGTYNEQFF.

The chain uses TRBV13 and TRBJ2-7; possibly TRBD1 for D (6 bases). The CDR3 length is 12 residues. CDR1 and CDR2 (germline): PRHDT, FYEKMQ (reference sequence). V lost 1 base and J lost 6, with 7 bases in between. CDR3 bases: TGTGCCAGCAGCTTAGTAGGGGGCGAGCAGTACTTC. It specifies CASSLVGGEQYF.

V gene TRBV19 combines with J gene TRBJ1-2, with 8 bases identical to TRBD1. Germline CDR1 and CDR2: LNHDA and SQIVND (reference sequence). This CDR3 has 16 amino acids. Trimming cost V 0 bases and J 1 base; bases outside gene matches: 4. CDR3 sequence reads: CASSIDATGDNYGYTF. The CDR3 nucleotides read TGTGCCAGTAGTATAGATGCGACAGGGGATAACTATGGCTACACCTTC.

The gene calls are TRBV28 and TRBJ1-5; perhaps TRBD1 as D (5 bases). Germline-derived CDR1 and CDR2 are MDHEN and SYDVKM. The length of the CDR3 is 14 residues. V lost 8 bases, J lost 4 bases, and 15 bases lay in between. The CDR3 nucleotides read TGTGCCAGCGGGTACAGGAGCCTTAATCAGCCCCAGCATTTT. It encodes CASGYRSLNQPQHF.

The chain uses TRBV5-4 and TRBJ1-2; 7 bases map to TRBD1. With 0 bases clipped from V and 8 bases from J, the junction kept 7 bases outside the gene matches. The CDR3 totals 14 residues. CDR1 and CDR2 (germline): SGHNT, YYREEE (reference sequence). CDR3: CASSLGTGHLGYTF. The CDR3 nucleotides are TGTGCCAGCAGCTTGGGGACAGGACATTTGGGCTACACCTTC.

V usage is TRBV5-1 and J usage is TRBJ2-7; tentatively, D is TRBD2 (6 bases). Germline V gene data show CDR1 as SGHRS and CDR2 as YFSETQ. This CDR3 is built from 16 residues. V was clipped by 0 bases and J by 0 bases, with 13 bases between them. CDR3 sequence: CASSLEGGGISYEQYF. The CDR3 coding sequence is TGCGCCAGCAGCTTGGAGGGAGGTGGGATCTCCTACGAGCAGTACTTC. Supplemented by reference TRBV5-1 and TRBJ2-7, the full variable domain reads KAGVTQTPRYLIKTRGQQVTLSCSPISGHRSVSWYQQTPGQGLQFLFEYFSETQRNKGNFPGRFSGRQFSNSRSEMNVSTLELGDSALYLCASSLEGGGISYEQYFGPGTRLTVT.

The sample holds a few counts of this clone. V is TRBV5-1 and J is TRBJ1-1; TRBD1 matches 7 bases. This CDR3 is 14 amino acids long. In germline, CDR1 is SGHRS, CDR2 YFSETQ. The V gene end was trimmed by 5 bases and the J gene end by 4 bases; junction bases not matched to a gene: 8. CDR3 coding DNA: TGCGCCAGCAGATGGACAGGTGGGACCACTGAAGCTTTCTTT. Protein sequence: CASRWTGGTTEAFF.

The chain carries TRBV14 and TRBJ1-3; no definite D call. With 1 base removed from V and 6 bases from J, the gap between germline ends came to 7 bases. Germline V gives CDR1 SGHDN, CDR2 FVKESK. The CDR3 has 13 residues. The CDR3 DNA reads TGTGCCAGCAGCCAAGGTGTAGTAAACACCATATATTTT. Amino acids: CASSQGVVNTIYF.